This T cell receptor (beta chain) was sequenced in a study of Graves' ophthalmopathy and Graves' hyperthyroidism. Points from the study as a whole: Blood repertoires reportedly contained most expanded thyroid clonotypes above 0.001 frequency. Sensitivity reached roughly 90% and specificity about 81% for a 13-signature model separating ophthalmopathy from stable hyperthyroidism.

A volume of 9.5 to 10 ml of fresh peripheral blood supplied the PBMCs. In its sample, this clonotype was seen a few times. Its antigen is undetermined. This CDR3 is 14 amino acids long. CDR1 and CDR2 (germline): SEHNR, FQNEAQ (reference sequence). With 9 bases removed from V and 1 base from J, the gap between germline ends came to 12 bases. RNA transcripts were the template, and TCR beta CDR3 regions were amplified from them. HTBI primers were employed in first-round RT-PCR, then a second-round multiplex PCR followed. TCRdb passed the multiplex PCR reads through MiXCR, listing each CDR3 protein once. The table shows around 670,000 distinct CDR3 sequences, with around 40% occurring only once.

The chain couples TRBV7-9 to TRBJ2-2; D remains ambiguous. Sequencing used peripheral blood. The sequence was obtained from an adult man with Graves' ophthalmopathy. The CDR3 here is CASSITLNTGELFF. In nucleotides, the CDR3 is TGTGCCAGTAGTATAACTCTGAACACCGGGGAGCTGTTTTTT.